The 22 T cell receptor beta chains below were found in one sample sequenced in a study of regulatory T cells in long-lasting Graves disease. As to time point: persistent/refractory GD, antithyroid drugs over 5 years with positive TRAb. TCR sequences were obtained from RNA taken from PBMCs. HTBI primers from iRepertoire and Arm-PCR of CDR3 regions yielded the TCR beta libraries. Each CDR3 protein gets one entry after TCRdb re-called the multiplex PCR reads with MiXCR. There are around 500,000 distinct CDR3 sequences in the sample; 20% occur only once, and 7.8% lies in the top ten. The material sequenced was peripheral blood mononuclear cells (PBMCs), taken when the disease was refractory, from a patient treated with antithyroid drugs. These receptors all come from a female donor with Graves disease.

This clonotype was seen a few times. The chain carries TRBV30 and TRBJ1-2; 7 nucleotides align to TRBD1. With 3 bases clipped from V and 4 bases from J, the junction kept 8 bases outside the gene matches. Germline V gene data show CDR1 as GTSNPN and CDR2 as SVGIG (reference sequence). The length of the CDR3 is 14 residues. DNA for the CDR3: TGTGCCTGGAGAGACAGGGACGAGCTCTATGGCTACACCTTC. This sequence encodes CAWRDRDELYGYTF.

This clonotype was seen at least ten times. CDR3 DNA sequence: TGTGCCAGCAGCAGGATGTACACTGATGGCTACACCTTC. This encodes CASSRMYTDGYTF. J is TRBJ1-2 and V is TRBV28; D call uncertain. The CDR3 runs to 13 residues. Germline CDR1 MDHEN, CDR2 SYDVKM. Trimming left V 6 bases short and J 6 bases short, with 14 bases between.

This clonotype was seen a few times. The chain links TRBV7-2 to TRBJ2-7, with D hard to call. Per germline, CDR1 SGHTA and CDR2 FQGNSA. V was cut by 0 bases and J by 6 bases, with 9 bases left in between. The CDR3 has 13 residues. The CDR3 loop reads CASSLALPLEQYF. CDR3 in DNA: TGTGCCAGCAGCTTAGCGCTTCCTCTCGAGCAGTACTTC.

This clonotype was found a few times. V is TRBV25-1 and J is TRBJ1-6, with D tentatively TRBD1 (6 bases). The V gene's germline CDR1 is MGHDK and CDR2 SYGVNS. V was shortened by 3 bases and J by 8 bases, with 8 bases between the two germline ends. The CDR3 loop spans 13 amino acids. The CDR3 loop is CASSENRDSPLHF. The CDR3, as DNA: TGTGCCAGCAGTGAGAACAGGGATTCACCCCTCCACTTT. The variable domain in full, with the rest retrieved from reference TRBV25-1 and TRBJ1-6, is EADIYQTPRYLVIGTGKKITLECSQTMGHDKMYWYQQDPGMELHLIHYSYGVNSTEKGDLSSESTVSRIRTEHFPLTLESARPSHTSQYLCASSENRDSPLHFGNGTRLTVT.

This clonotype was counted only a few times. The CDR3 DNA reads TGTGCCAGCAGCCAGAGACTAGGGAGTCGCTACGAGCAGTACTTC. Protein product: CASSQRLGSRYEQYF. V and J are TRBV14 and TRBJ2-7; weak D call: TRBD2 (6 bases). CDR3 length: 15 residues. V was shortened by 3 bases and J by 3 bases, with 15 bases between the two germline ends. CDR1 SGHDN and CDR2 FVKESK come from the germline V gene.

This clonotype was seen more than once but under ten times. The CDR3 DNA sequence: TGTGCCAGCAGCTTAGATTACAGATCCTGGGGTGAGCAGTTCTTC. This translates into CASSLDYRSWGEQFF. The chain uses TRBV11-2 and TRBJ2-1, with D unclear. The V end was cut by 0 bases, the J end by 9 bases, with 15 bases between. Looked up from germline, CDR1 is SGHAT and CDR2 is FQNNGV. This CDR3 is built from 15 residues.

This clonotype was picked up a small number of times. The genes are TRBV19 and TRBJ1-2; D is unclear. The germline CDR1 and CDR2 sequences are LNHDA and SQIVND (reference sequence). V dropped 2 bases and J dropped 0 bases, with 10 bases sitting between them. The CDR3 is 15 amino acids. CDR3 in DNA: TGTGCCAGTAGTATACTCGACGGAGCTAACTATGGCTACACCTTC. Its protein is CASSILDGANYGYTF.

V and J are TRBV18 and TRBJ2-7, with D hard to call. The V end lost 3 bases, the J end lost 7 bases, and 13 bases lay between the germline ends. CDR1 and CDR2 (germline): KGHSH, LQKENI. This CDR3 has 13 amino acids. DNA for the CDR3: TGTGCCAGCTCACCGCATCCTGCCAGTGAGCAGTACTTC. Translated: CASSPHPASEQYF.

The sample holds many counts of this clonotype. The chain recombines TRBV7-2 with TRBJ2-5; a possible D gene is TRBD2 (6 bases). The ends were cut back, 6 bases at V and 2 bases at J, with 13 bases in the middle. The germline V gene has CDR1 SGHTA and CDR2 FQGNSA. This CDR3 is built from 14 residues. The CDR3, as DNA: TGTGCCAGCAGGCCCCTAGGGAGGCAAGAGACCCAGTACTTC. Residues: CASRPLGRQETQYF. Full variable domain (outside the CDR3, taken from reference TRBV7-2 and TRBJ2-5): GAGVSQSPSNKVTEKGKDVELRCDPISGHTALYWYRQSLGQGLEFLIYFQGNSAPDKSGLPSDRFSAERTGGSVSTLTIQRTQQEDSAVYLCASRPLGRQETQYFGPGTRLLVL.

This clonotype was seen at least ten times. V is TRBV28 and J is TRBJ1-2; 8 bases line up with TRBD1. Per germline, CDR1 MDHEN and CDR2 SYDVKM. This CDR3 comprises 14 residues. Unmatched junction bases numbered 5, after V lost 4 bases and J lost 4 bases. DNA of the CDR3: TGTGCCAGCAGTTCCCGGACAGGGATCTATGGCTACACCTTC. It yields the protein CASSSRTGIYGYTF.

This clonotype has ten or more counts. J is TRBJ2-7 and V is TRBV15; 9 nucleotides agree with TRBD1. The CDR3 has 16 residues. Germline CDR1 is LNHNV and CDR2 is YYDKDF (reference sequence). V dropped 5 bases and J dropped 4; count of bases not matched to a gene: 12. In DNA form, the CDR3 reads TGTGCCACCAGCTTCCGAAACAGGGGGCACAAGTACGAGCAGTACTTC. As protein: CATSFRNRGHKYEQYF.

This clonotype was picked up a small number of times. V is TRBV13 and J is TRBJ2-4; 8 bases map to TRBD1. With 2 bases clipped from V and 7 bases from J, the junction kept 16 bases outside the gene matches. CDR3 size: 18 residues. Germline V gene sequence: CDR1 PRHDT, CDR2 FYEKMQ (reference sequence). CDR3 nucleotide sequence: TGTGCCAGCAGCTTAAATACCGAGACAGGGGATCGAGGGAACATTCAGTACTTC. Translation gives CASSLNTETGDRGNIQYF.

This clonotype was observed a handful of times. The V and J genes are TRBV30 and TRBJ2-7; TRBD1 might be the D (6 bases). Germline CDR1 and CDR2: GTSNPN and SVGIG (reference sequence). The CDR3 runs 16 residues. The V end was cut by 1 base, the J end by 4 bases, with 20 bases between. The CDR3 sequence is CAWSGVGTRNPYEQYF. As DNA, the CDR3 is TGTGCCTGGAGTGGGGTCGGGACACGAAACCCATACGAGCAGTACTTC.

Ten or more counts support this clonotype. The rearrangement links TRBV29-1 to TRBJ2-7; 8 positions agree with TRBD1. Germline CDR1 SQVTM, CDR2 ANQGSEA. The CDR3 has 12 amino acids. The trim removed 5 bases at V and 3 bases at J, leaving 3 bases unmatched. CDR3 bases: TGCAGCGTTAGACAGGGGAGCTACGAGCAGTACTTC. It specifies CSVRQGSYEQYF.

V gene TRBV6-2 or TRBV6-3 combines with J gene TRBJ1-2, with D unclear. The CDR3 runs 14 residues. The V end lost 5 bases, the J end lost 1 base, and 11 bases lay between the germline ends. Germline V gene data show CDR1 as MNHEY and CDR2 as SVGEGT. The CDR3 reads CASSRRGVNYGYTF. CDR3 DNA sequence: TGTGCCAGCAGTCGCCGGGGTGTTAACTATGGCTACACCTTC.

The gene calls are TRBV30 and TRBJ2-5, with D perhaps TRBD1 or TRBD2 (5 bases each). The ends were cut back, 1 base at V and 9 bases at J, with 6 bases in the middle. The CDR3 covers 10 residues. CDR1 GTSNPN and CDR2 SVGIG come from the germline V gene (reference sequence). The CDR3 reads CAWSGGSQYF. CDR3 nucleotide sequence: TGTGCCTGGAGTGGGGGGTCCCAGTACTTC.

This clonotype has only a few counts. The J gene is TRBJ2-7, the V gene TRBV5-1; a possible D gene is TRBD2 (6 bases). The CDR3 extends over 14 amino acids. Trimming pared 3 bases from V and 6 bases from J, leaving 16 bases between. In germline, CDR1 is SGHRS, CDR2 YFSETQ. CDR3 nucleotide sequence: TGCGCCAGCAGCTGGACCGACGCGGGGTCCGAGCAGTACTTC. Its protein is CASSWTDAGSEQYF. The complete variable domain, with remaining parts taken from reference TRBV5-1 and TRBJ2-7, reads KAGVTQTPRYLIKTRGQQVTLSCSPISGHRSVSWYQQTPGQGLQFLFEYFSETQRNKGNFPGRFSGRQFSNSRSEMNVSTLELGDSALYLCASSWTDAGSEQYFGPGTRLTVT.

The rearrangement links TRBV12-3 or TRBV12-4 to TRBJ2-1, with TRBD2 as a possible D gene (9 bases). The V end was cut by 2 bases, the J end by 7 bases, with 18 bases between. The CDR3 consists of 16 residues. The CDR3: CASSLRDRTSVNEQFF. CDR3 DNA sequence: TGTGCCAGCAGTTTACGGGACAGGACTAGCGTGAATGAGCAGTTCTTC.

This clonotype has ten or more counts. In DNA, the CDR3 is TGTGCCAGCAGTCACCGACTAGCGGATATAGAGACCCAGTACTTC. Protein product: CASSHRLADIETQYF. This chain joins TRBV28 and TRBJ2-5; 9 bases match TRBD2. After removal of 5 bases from V and 4 bases from J, the junction contained 8 bases not matched to a gene. Germline CDR1 is MDHEN and CDR2 is SYDVKM. The CDR3 has 15 amino acids. Supplemented by reference TRBV28 and TRBJ2-5, the full variable domain reads DVKVTQSSRYLVKRTGEKVFLECVQDMDHENMFWYRQDPGLGLRLIYFSYDVKMKEKGDIPEGYSVSREKKERFSLILESASTNQTSMYLCASSHRLADIETQYFGPGTRLLVL.

This clonotype came up many times. The chain recombines TRBV28 with TRBJ2-7; no definite D call. This CDR3 has 14 amino acids. V dropped 7 bases and J dropped 2 bases, with 15 bases sitting between them. Germline lookup yields CDR1 MDHEN and CDR2 SYDVKM. The CDR3 DNA is TGTGCCAGCACGTCGGTTTCATCTGCCTACGAGCAGTACTTC. Translating it yields CASTSVSSAYEQYF.

The table lists this clonotype with many counts. V and J are TRBV30 and TRBJ2-7, with TRBD1 matching 8 bases. Germline-derived CDR1 and CDR2 are GTSNPN and SVGIG (reference sequence). CDR3 length equals 16 residues. V trimming: 0 bases; J trimming: 1 base; junction bases outside the gene matches: 8. In DNA, the CDR3 is TGTGCCTGGAGTGTTCTAGACAGGGGAGGATCCTACGAGCAGTACTTC. Translated, it gives CAWSVLDRGGSYEQYF.

This clonotype was recorded once. Possible read error: a much larger clone is one base away. This chain uses TRBV20-1 with TRBJ2-5; the D gene is possibly TRBD2 (6 bases). This CDR3 region has 13 residues. Germline V gene sequence: CDR1 DFQATT, CDR2 SNEGSKA (reference sequence). The V and J ends lost 1 base and 3 bases respectively, with 9 bases between them. DNA of the CDR3: TGCAGTGCTAGAGGTGGGGGGAAAGAGACCCAGTACTTC. Residues: CSARGGGKETQYF.